These 24 T cell receptor beta chains share one sample of origin, sequenced in a study of graft-versus-host responses after intestinal transplantation. Assay used: immunoSEQ multiplex PCR; TCRdb lists only in-frame clones, some missing. The sample includes over 45,000 clones, 70% to 90% of them seen just once. This specimen was PBMCs, taken 26 days after transplant. Receptor source: a human patient who received an intestinal transplant, so some T cells may come from the graft donor.

The chain links TRBV12-1 to TRBJ2-7; the table's D gene call, TRBD2, was not cross checked with the DNA. TRBV12-1 is a listed pseudogene. The CDR3 totals 14 residues. This chain's CDR3 is CASSLAGVENEQYF. CDR3 DNA: TGTGCCAGCAGTCTAGCGGGAGTGGAAAACGAGCAGTACTTC.

This chain connects TRBV28 to TRBJ1-4, with a tentative D call TRBD1 (5 bases). The V and J ends lost 6 bases and 5 bases respectively, with 34 bases between them. Germline CDR1 MDHEN, CDR2 SYDVKM. The CDR3 sequence is 21 residues long. The CDR3 region is CASSIKEGLLSPGYLNEKLFF. The CDR3 DNA follows: TGTGCCAGCAGCATTAAGGAGGGGCTTCTCAGTCCGGGTTACCTAAATGAAAAACTGTTTTTT.

The chain recombines TRBV28 with TRBJ1-5, with D tentatively TRBD1 (6 bases). Germline CDR1 MDHEN, CDR2 SYDVKM. Trimming took off 3 bases at V and 0 bases at J, with 9 bases between the two ends. This CDR3 region has 15 residues. The DNA for the CDR3 is TGTGCCAGCAGTTTTGACAGGCTTAGCAATCAGCCCCAGCATTTT. Translating it yields CASSFDRLSNQPQHF.

The J gene is TRBJ1-1, the V gene TRBV4-1; no definite D call. Between the trimmed V and J ends, which lost 1 base and 1 base, there was a span of 10 bases. This CDR3 has 15 residues. Looked up from germline, CDR1 is MGHRA and CDR2 is YSYEKL. The CDR3 sequence is CASSQGLIQNTEAFF. The CDR3 nucleotides read TGCGCCAGCAGCCAAGGGCTCATCCAGAACACTGAAGCTTTCTTT.

On this clone itself: Sequence at one end of the junction differs from germline and may be a read error. The gene calls are TRBV11-2 and TRBJ2-5, with 11 nucleotides matching TRBD2. CDR3 length: 14 amino acids. The germline gives CDR1 SGHAT, CDR2 FQNNGV. CDR3 region: CASSLAGGRETQYF. In nucleotides, the CDR3 is TGTGCCAGCAGTTTAGCGGGGGGGCGAGAGACCCAGTACTTC.

In its sample, this clone was seen once. The junction shows a germline mismatch at one end, possibly a read error. V and J are TRBV6-6 and TRBJ1-1; 9 nucleotides align to TRBD1. This CDR3 comprises 14 residues. Germline CDR1 and CDR2: MNHNY and SVGAGI (reference sequence). The CDR3 reads CASRSDRGNAEAFF. The CDR3 DNA reads TGTGCCAGCAGATCCGACAGGGGGAACGCTGAAGCTTTCTTT.

The table lists this clone with a few counts. This chain joins TRBV14 and TRBJ1-6; D gene unclear. Germline lookup yields CDR1 SGHDN and CDR2 FVKESK. The CDR3 runs 13 residues. V was pared by 0 bases and J by 14 bases, with 11 bases between. CDR3 in DNA: TGTGCCAGCAGCCAAGATTACGCAGTTGCCCTCCACTTT. It translates to CASSQDYAVALHF.

The V call is TRBV13, the J call TRBJ2-2; 9 bases agree with TRBD2. This CDR3 comprises 15 residues. Germline V gives CDR1 PRHDT, CDR2 FYEKMQ (reference sequence). V shed 7 bases and J 4 bases; nucleotides not matched to a gene: 7. As DNA, the CDR3 is TGTGCCAGCACCTCTAATAGCGGGAGCACCGGGGAGCTGTTTTTT. It translates to CASTSNSGSTGELFF.

The chain joins TRBV6-1 to TRBJ2-4, with 8 nucleotides matching TRBD1. CDR3 length: 14 amino acids. Germline values: CDR1 MNHNS, CDR2 SASEGT. V lost 7 bases to trimming and J lost 5 bases; unmatched junction nucleotides: 7. CDR3 DNA sequence: TGTGCCAGCATCGAGACAGGGGCCGAAAACATTCAGTACTTC. Encoded protein: CASIETGAENIQYF.

The genes are TRBV6-6 and TRBJ2-7; 7 bases fit TRBD1. V dropped 5 bases and J dropped 3; count of bases not matched to a gene: 13. The germline gives CDR1 MNHNY, CDR2 SVGAGI (reference sequence). The CDR3 is made up of 16 amino acids. The CDR3 coding sequence is TGTGCCAGCAGTCTGGTTGGCGGTCAGGGGGACTACGAGCAGTACTTC. Protein sequence: CASSLVGGQGDYEQYF.

The V and J genes are TRBV7-6 and TRBJ2-5; unclear D gene. V lost 3 bases, J lost 5 bases, and 10 bases lay in between. Per the germline V gene, CDR1 is SGHVS and CDR2 is FNYEAQ. The CDR3 is made up of 13 amino acids. The CDR3 region is CASSFGPRETQYF. CDR3 coding DNA: TGTGCCAGCAGCTTCGGCCCTAGGGAGACCCAGTACTTC.

The V gene is TRBV2, the J gene TRBJ1-3, with D perhaps TRBD1 (5 bases). Germline V lookup: CDR1 SNHLY, CDR2 FYNNEI. Trimming took off 3 bases at V and 2 bases at J, with 20 bases between the two ends. CDR3 length: 18 amino acids. The CDR3 reads CASSERYGGFAAGNTIYF. CDR3 nucleotides: TGTGCCAGCAGTGAGAGGTACGGGGGATTTGCGGCTGGAAACACCATATATTTT.

This chain connects TRBV11-2 to TRBJ2-7; 9 bases line up with TRBD1. The CDR3 consists of 15 residues. Looked up from germline, CDR1 is SGHAT and CDR2 is FQNNGV. Trimming cost V 3 bases and J 6 bases; bases outside gene matches: 9. CDR3 sequence reads: CASSFFPGQGSEQYF. CDR3 in DNA: TGTGCCAGCAGCTTCTTCCCGGGACAGGGTTCCGAGCAGTACTTC. The complete variable domain, with remaining parts taken from reference TRBV11-2 and TRBJ2-7, reads EAGVAQSPRYKIIEKRQSVAFWCNPISGHATLYWYQQILGQGPKLLIQFQNNGVVDDSQLPKDRFSAERLKGVDSTLKIQPAKLEDSAVYLCASSFFPGQGSEQYFGPGTRLTVT.

This clone was picked up one time. J is TRBJ2-1 and V is TRBV28; D not certain. CDR3 length: 16 amino acids. CDR1 and CDR2 (germline): MDHEN, SYDVKM. Trimming cost V 2 bases and J 2 bases, with 13 bases left between them. CDR3 DNA: TGTGCCAGCAGTTTAACTCTTCAATCGACCTACAATGAGCAGTTCTTC. Amino acids: CASSLTLQSTYNEQFF.

The chain couples TRBV6-5 to TRBJ2-1, with D perhaps TRBD1 (5 bases). Trimming pared 0 bases from V and 4 bases from J, leaving 13 bases between. This CDR3 has 16 residues. Germline CDR1 reads MNHEY; CDR2 reads SVGAGI. CDR3 coding DNA: TGTGCCAGCAGTTACTCGAATCTGGGGCCTTACAATGAGCAGTTCTTC. Translated, it gives CASSYSNLGPYNEQFF.

CDR3 in amino acids: CASSAAGGADTQYF. CDR3 in DNA: TGTGCCAGCAGTGCCGCAGGGGGCGCAGATACGCAGTATTTT. The rearrangement joins TRBV6-4 to TRBJ2-3, with 8 bases identical to TRBD1. Germline CDR1 MRHNA, CDR2 SNTAGT. The CDR3 consists of 14 residues. The ends lost 4 bases at V and 4 bases at J; junction bases unmatched: 4.

The V gene is TRBV16, the J gene TRBJ2-7; 11 bases match TRBD2. The CDR3 is 12 residues long. Germline assignment: CDR1 KGHSY and CDR2 FQNENV. Unmatched junction bases numbered 2, after V lost 6 bases and J lost 7 bases. The CDR3 sequence: CASSRLAGEQYV. The DNA of the CDR3 is TGTGCCAGCAGTCGACTAGCGGGGGAGCAGTACGTC.

This clone is categorized as medium-sized. The rearrangement uses TRBV4-1 and TRBJ2-1, with a weak D call TRBD1 (6 bases). Trimming cost V 3 bases and J 8 bases, with 14 bases left between them. Germline V CDR1 and CDR2: MGHRA, YSYEKL. The CDR3 runs to 14 residues. Written as DNA, the CDR3 is TGCGCCAGCAGCCAGCACCCTCAGGGGCATGAGCAGTTCTTC. Its translation: CASSQHPQGHEQFF.

This clone was found once. The chain has TRBV6-1 and TRBJ2-3; 8 bases are a match to TRBD2. V shed 5 bases, J shed 4 bases, and the junction held 8 bases outside the gene matches. The CDR3 spans 15 residues. Germline lookup yields CDR1 MNHNS and CDR2 SASEGT. The CDR3 loop is CASSLTGGASDTQYF. The CDR3 DNA reads TGTGCCAGCAGTCTAACGGGGGGGGCCTCAGATACGCAGTATTTT.

CDR3 DNA: TGTGCCAGCAGCGTAGGAGTATCTGACGGGGAGCTGTTTTTT. Translating it yields CASSVGVSDGELFF. The V and J genes are TRBV9 and TRBJ2-2; no definite D call. Germline V lookup: CDR1 SGDLS, CDR2 YYNGEE. The V end lost 0 bases, the J end lost 7 bases, and 10 bases lay between the germline ends. The CDR3 is 14 residues long.

CDR3 nucleotide sequence: TGTGCCAGCAGCTCAGCGGCAGTCTCCTACGAGCAGTACTTC. Its translation: CASSSAAVSYEQYF. The chain has TRBV7-9 and TRBJ2-7; perhaps TRBD2 as D (5 bases). The CDR3 runs to 14 residues. Germline V CDR1 and CDR2: SEHNR, FQNEAQ (reference sequence). V lost 4 bases, J lost 0 bases, and 10 bases lay in between.

Only a few counts were recorded for this clone. The chain is built from TRBV4-3 and TRBJ1-4; TRBD1 is a possible D gene (5 bases). The ends were cut back, 4 bases at V and 0 bases at J, with 9 bases in the middle. The CDR3 spans 15 residues. Germline V gene sequence: CDR1 LGHNA, CDR2 YSLEER. CDR3 amino acids: CASSLDRATNEKLFF. CDR3 nucleotide sequence: TGCGCCAGCAGCCTCGACAGAGCAACTAATGAAAAACTGTTTTTT.

This sequence joins TRBV19 and TRBJ1-2; D remains unclear. Germline CDR1 reads LNHDA; CDR2 reads SQIVND (reference sequence). V lost 2 bases and J lost 8, with 15 bases in between. The CDR3 has 14 residues. The CDR3, as DNA: TGTGCCAGTAGTATATCCGGAGACCCTCAGGGCTACACCTTC. It yields the protein CASSISGDPQGYTF.

The gene calls are TRBV28 and TRBJ2-5, with D tentatively TRBD1 (6 bases). V shed 3 bases and J shed 2 bases, with 10 bases lying between them. Germline V lookup: CDR1 MDHEN, CDR2 SYDVKM. The CDR3 contains 14 residues. The CDR3 DNA follows: TGTGCCAGCAGTTTCTGGACAGTACAAGAGACCCAGTACTTC. This translates into CASSFWTVQETQYF. The whole variable domain, remainder taken from reference TRBV28 and TRBJ2-5, is DVKVTQSSRYLVKRTGEKVFLECVQDMDHENMFWYRQDPGLGLRLIYFSYDVKMKEKGDIPEGYSVSREKKERFSLILESASTNQTSMYLCASSFWTVQETQYFGPGTRLLVL.